The 7 T cell receptor beta chains below come from one sample, sequenced in a study of blood T cells in healthy people across ages. It was with a sample-barcoded 5' primer and a J-beta primer mix that a second PCR of about 6 to 12 cycles was run. TCRdb reprocessed the 5' RACE reads via MiXCR and lists one record per CDR3 protein. The sample lists roughly 800,000 distinct CDR3 sequences; roughly 50% were seen once. Input material: blood. The receptors derive from a young man in good health.

This clonotype showed up many times. The chain has TRBV20-1 and TRBJ2-7, with unresolved D. V lost 6 bases and J 2 bases, leaving 14 bases between the germline ends. Germline CDR1 DFQATT, CDR2 SNEGSKA (reference sequence). The CDR3 is 13 amino acids. The CDR3 nucleotides are TGCAGTGCCACCGACTCCGAGCCCTACGAGCAGTACTTC. The encoded protein is CSATDSEPYEQYF.

The chain employs TRBV6-5 and TRBJ1-4; the D is unclear. CDR3 length: 15 residues. Trimming removed 0 bases from V and 8 bases from J, with 13 bases in between. Germline values: CDR1 MNHEY, CDR2 SVGAGI. In nucleotides, the CDR3 is TGTGCCAGCAGTTACTCGATAGGGCGGGAAGAAAAACTGTTTTTT. Translating it yields CASSYSIGREEKLFF.

The chain links TRBV7-3 to TRBJ2-3; 7 positions agree with TRBD2. The CDR3 runs 14 residues. J lost 5 bases, V lost 2 bases, and 4 bases had no gene match. The germline V gene encodes CDR1 SGHTA and CDR2 FQGTGA. CDR3 sequence: CASSLAGALDTQYF. The CDR3 DNA follows: TGTGCCAGCAGCTTAGCGGGAGCTCTAGATACGCAGTATTTT. The full variable domain, rest sourced from reference TRBV7-3 and TRBJ2-3, is GAGVSQTPSNKVTEKGKYVELRCDPISGHTALYWYRQSLGQGPEFLIYFQGTGAADDSGLPNDRFFAVRPEGSVSTLKIQRTERGDSAVYLCASSLAGALDTQYFGPGTRLTVL.

The chain couples TRBV4-1 to TRBJ2-7; D perhaps matches TRBD2 (5 bases). The CDR3 is made up of 15 amino acids. In germline, CDR1 is MGHRA, CDR2 YSYEKL. V was pared by 0 bases and J by 6 bases, with 15 bases between. CDR3 sequence reads: CASSQEQPGIGEQYF. CDR3 bases: TGCGCCAGCAGCCAAGAACAGCCGGGAATTGGCGAGCAGTACTTC.

The V and J genes are TRBV5-6 and TRBJ2-1, with D perhaps matching TRBD1 or TRBD2 (5 bases each). The V gene lost 4 bases and the J gene lost 6 bases, with 17 bases spanning the gap. Per germline, CDR1 SGHDT and CDR2 YYEEEE. CDR3 length: 15 amino acids. DNA of the CDR3: TGTGCCAGCAGCCAATTCGACGCGAGGGGCAATGAGCAGTTCTTC. It translates to CASSQFDARGNEQFF.

The chain joins TRBV30 to TRBJ1-2, with TRBD1 matching 7 bases. V gave up 2 bases and J gave up 7 bases; unmatched junction bases: 10. CDR3 length: 14 residues. In germline, CDR1 is GTSNPN, CDR2 SVGIG (reference sequence). CDR3 in amino acids: CAWSRGQPPGGYTF. For the CDR3, the DNA is TGTGCCTGGAGTAGGGGACAGCCCCCCGGTGGCTACACCTTC.

This clonotype was counted a few times. The chain uses TRBV20-1 and TRBJ1-2, with TRBD1 as a possible D gene (5 bases). This CDR3 region has 12 residues. V lost 5 bases to trimming and J lost 3 bases, with 10 bases between them. CDR1 and CDR2 (germline): DFQATT, SNEGSKA (reference sequence). CDR3 amino acids: CSAGTDYYGYTF. The CDR3 bases are TGCAGTGCTGGGACGGACTACTATGGCTACACCTTC.